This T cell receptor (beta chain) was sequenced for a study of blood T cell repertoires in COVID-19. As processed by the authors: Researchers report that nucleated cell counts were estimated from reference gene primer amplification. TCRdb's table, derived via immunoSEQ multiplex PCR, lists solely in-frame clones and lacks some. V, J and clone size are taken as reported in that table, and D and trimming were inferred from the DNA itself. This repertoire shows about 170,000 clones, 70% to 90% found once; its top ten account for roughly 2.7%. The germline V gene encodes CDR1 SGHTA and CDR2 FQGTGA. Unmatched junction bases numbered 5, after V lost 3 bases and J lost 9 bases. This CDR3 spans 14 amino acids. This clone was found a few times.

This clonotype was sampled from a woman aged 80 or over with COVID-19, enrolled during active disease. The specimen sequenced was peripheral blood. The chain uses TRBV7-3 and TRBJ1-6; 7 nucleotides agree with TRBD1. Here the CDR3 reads CASSFTGVGSPLHF. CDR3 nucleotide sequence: TGTGCCAGCAGCTTCACAGGGGTAGGTTCACCCCTCCACTTT. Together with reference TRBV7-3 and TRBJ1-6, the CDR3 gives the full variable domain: GAGVSQTPSNKVTEKGKYVELRCDPISGHTALYWYRQSLGQGPEFLIYFQGTGAADDSGLPNDRFFAVRPEGSVSTLKIQRTERGDSAVYLCASSFTGVGSPLHFGNGTRLTVT.